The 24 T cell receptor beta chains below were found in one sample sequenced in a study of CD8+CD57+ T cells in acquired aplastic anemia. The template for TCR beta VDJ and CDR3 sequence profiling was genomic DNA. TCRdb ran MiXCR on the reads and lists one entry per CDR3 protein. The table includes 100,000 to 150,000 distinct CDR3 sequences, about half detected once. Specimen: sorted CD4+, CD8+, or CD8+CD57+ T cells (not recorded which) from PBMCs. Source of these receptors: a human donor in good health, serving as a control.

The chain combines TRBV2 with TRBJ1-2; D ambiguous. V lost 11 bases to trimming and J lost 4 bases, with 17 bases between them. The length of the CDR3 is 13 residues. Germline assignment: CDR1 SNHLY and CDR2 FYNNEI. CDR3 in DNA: TGTGCCGGACGTCCGCGGCGTCTCTATGGCTACACCTTC. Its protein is CAGRPRRLYGYTF.

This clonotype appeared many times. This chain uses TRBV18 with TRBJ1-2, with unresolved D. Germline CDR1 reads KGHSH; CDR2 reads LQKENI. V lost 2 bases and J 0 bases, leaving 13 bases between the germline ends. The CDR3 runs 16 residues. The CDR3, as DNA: TGTGCCAGCTCACCATCTGGAACGGGAGCTAACTATGGCTACACCTTC. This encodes CASSPSGTGANYGYTF.

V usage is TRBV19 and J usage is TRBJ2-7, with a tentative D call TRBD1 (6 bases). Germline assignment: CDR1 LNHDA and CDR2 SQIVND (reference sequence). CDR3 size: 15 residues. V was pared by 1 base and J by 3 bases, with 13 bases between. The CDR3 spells CASSIAGQSGYEQYF. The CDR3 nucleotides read TGTGCCAGTAGTATAGCAGGACAGTCTGGCTACGAGCAGTACTTC.

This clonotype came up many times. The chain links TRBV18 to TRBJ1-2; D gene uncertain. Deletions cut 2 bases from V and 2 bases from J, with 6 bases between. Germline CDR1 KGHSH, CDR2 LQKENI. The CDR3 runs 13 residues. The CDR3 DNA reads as TGTGCCAGCTCACCAGCGGACAACTATGGCTACACCTTC. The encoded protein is CASSPADNYGYTF.

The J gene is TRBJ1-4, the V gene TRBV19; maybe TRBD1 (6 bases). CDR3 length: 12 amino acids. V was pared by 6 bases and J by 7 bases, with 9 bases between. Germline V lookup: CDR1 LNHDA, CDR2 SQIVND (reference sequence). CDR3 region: CASRGAGEKLFF. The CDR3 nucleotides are TGTGCCAGTAGGGGGGCAGGTGAAAAACTGTTTTTT. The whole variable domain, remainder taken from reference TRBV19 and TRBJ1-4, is DGGITQSPKYLFRKEGQNVTLSCEQNLNHDAMYWYRQDPGQGLRLIYYSQIVNDFQKGDIAEGYSVSREKKESFPLTVTSAQKNPTAFYLCASRGAGEKLFFGSGTQLSVL.

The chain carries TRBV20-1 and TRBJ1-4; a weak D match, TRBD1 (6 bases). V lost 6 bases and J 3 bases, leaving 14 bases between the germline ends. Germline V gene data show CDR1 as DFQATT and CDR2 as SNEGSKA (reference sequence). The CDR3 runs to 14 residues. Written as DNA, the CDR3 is TGCAGTGCCCCCGACCGGACAGCTAATGAAAAACTGTTTTTT. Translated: CSAPDRTANEKLFF.

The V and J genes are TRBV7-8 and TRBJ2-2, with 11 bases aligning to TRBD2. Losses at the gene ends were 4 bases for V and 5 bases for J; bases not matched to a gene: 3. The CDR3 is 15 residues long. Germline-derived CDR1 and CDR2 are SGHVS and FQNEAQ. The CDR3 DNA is TGTGCCAGCAGCTCAGCTAGCGGGGGGACCGGGGAGCTGTTTTTT. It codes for CASSSASGGTGELFF.

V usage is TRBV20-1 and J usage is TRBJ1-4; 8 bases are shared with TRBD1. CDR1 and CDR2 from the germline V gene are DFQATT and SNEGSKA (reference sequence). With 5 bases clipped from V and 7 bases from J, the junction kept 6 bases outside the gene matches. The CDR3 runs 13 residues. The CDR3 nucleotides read TGCAGTGCTGACCCCGGGACAGGTGAAAAACTGTTTTTT. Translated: CSADPGTGEKLFF.

CDR3 coding DNA: TGTGCCATCAGTGAGAGTGACTCCTGGGGCTACACCTTC. The encoded protein is CAISESDSWGYTF. The chain joins TRBV10-3 to TRBJ1-2; the D is unclear. The CDR3 totals 13 residues. The germline CDR1 and CDR2 sequences are ENHRY and SYGVKD. With 2 bases removed from V and 8 bases from J, the gap between germline ends came to 12 bases.

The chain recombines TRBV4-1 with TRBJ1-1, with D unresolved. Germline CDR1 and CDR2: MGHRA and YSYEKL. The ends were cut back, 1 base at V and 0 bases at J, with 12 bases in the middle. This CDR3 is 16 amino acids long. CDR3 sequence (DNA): TGCGCCAGCAGCCAAGTAAGGCAGAACATGAACACTGAAGCTTTCTTT. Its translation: CASSQVRQNMNTEAFF.

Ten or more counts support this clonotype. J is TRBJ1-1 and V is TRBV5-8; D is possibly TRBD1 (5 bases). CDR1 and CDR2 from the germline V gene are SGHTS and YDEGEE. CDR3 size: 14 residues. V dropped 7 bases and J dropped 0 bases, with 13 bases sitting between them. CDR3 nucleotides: TGTGCCAGCTTAACGGGACGGCTGAACACTGAAGCTTTCTTT. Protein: CASLTGRLNTEAFF. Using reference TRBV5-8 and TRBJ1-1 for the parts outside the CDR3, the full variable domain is EAGVTQSPTHLIKTRGQQATLRCSPISGHTSVYWYQQALGLGLQFLLWYDEGEERNRGNFPPRFSGRQFPNYSSELNVNALELEDSALYLCASLTGRLNTEAFFGQGTRLTVV.

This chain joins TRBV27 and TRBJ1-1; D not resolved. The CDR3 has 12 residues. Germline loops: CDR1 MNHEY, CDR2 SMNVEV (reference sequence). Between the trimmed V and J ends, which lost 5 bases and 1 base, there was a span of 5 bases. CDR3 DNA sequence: TGTGCCAGCAGTACCTCGAACACTGAAGCTTTCTTT. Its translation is CASSTSNTEAFF.

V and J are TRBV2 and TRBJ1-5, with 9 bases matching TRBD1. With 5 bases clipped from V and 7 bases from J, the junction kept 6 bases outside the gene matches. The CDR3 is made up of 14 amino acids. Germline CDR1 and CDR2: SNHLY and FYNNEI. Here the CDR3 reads CASSITGGRQPQHF. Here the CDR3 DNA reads TGTGCCAGCAGTATCACAGGGGGCAGACAGCCCCAGCATTTT.

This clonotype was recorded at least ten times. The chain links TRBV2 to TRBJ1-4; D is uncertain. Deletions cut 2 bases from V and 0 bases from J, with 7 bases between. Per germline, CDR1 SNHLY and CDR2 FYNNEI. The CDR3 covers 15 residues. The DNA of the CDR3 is TGTGCCAGCAGTGAAAGGCAAGCAACTAATGAAAAACTGTTTTTT. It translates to CASSERQATNEKLFF.

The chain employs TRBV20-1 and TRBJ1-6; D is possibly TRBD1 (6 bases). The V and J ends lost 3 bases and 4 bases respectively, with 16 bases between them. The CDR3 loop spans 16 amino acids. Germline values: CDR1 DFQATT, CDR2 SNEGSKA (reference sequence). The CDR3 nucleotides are TGCAGTGCTAGGGCTAGCGGGGGGGCGTATAATTCACCCCTCCACTTT. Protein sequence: CSARASGGAYNSPLHF.

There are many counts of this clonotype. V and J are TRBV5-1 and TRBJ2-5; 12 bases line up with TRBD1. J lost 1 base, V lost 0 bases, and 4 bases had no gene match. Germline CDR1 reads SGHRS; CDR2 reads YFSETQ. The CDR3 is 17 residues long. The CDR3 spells CASSLAGTGGLQETQYF. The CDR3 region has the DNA TGCGCCAGCAGCTTGGCCGGGACAGGGGGCCTCCAAGAGACCCAGTACTTC.

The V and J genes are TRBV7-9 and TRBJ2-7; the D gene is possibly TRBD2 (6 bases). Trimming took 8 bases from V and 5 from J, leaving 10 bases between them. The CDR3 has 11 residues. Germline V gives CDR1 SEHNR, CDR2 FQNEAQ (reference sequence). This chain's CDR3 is CASGDSDEQYF. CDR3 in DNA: TGTGCCAGCGGGGACTCTGACGAGCAGTACTTC. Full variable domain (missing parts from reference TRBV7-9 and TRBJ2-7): DTGVSQNPRHKITKRGQNVTFRCDPISEHNRLYWYRQTLGQGPEFLTYFQNEAQLEKSRLLSDRFSAERPKGSFSTLEIQRTEQGDSAMYLCASGDSDEQYFGPGTRLTVT.

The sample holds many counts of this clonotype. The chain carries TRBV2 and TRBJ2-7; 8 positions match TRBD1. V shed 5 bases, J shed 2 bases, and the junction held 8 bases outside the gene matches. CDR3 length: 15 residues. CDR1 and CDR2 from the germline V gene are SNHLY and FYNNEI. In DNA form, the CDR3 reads TGTGCCAGCAGTAAGGGACAGGTATTCCCCTACGAGCAGTACTTC. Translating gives CASSKGQVFPYEQYF.

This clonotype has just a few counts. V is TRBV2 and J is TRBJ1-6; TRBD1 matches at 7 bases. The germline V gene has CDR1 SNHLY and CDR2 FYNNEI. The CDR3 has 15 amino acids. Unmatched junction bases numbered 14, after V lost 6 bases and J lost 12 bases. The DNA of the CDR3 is TGTGCCAGCAGCCTAGGCACAGGGGCCCTACAACCCCTCCACTTT. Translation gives CASSLGTGALQPLHF.

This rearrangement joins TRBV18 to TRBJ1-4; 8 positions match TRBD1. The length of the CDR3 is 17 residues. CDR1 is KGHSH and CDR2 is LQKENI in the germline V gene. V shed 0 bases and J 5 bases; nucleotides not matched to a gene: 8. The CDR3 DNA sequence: TGTGCCAGCTCACCACCGTCTCGACAGGGGCGGAATGAAAAACTGTTTTTT. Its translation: CASSPPSRQGRNEKLFF.

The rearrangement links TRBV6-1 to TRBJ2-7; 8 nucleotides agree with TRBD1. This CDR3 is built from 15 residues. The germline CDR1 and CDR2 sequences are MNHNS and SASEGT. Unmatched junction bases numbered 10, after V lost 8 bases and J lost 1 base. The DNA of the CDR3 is TGTGCCAGCTTAGTAGGCAGGGGGCTATCCTACGAGCAGTACTTC. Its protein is CASLVGRGLSYEQYF.

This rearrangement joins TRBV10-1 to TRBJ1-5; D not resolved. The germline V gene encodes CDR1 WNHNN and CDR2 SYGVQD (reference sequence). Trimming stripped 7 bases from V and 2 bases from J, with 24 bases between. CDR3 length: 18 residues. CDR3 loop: CASIFPRRAVKGNQPQHF. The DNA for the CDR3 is TGCGCCAGCATCTTCCCCCGGAGGGCAGTTAAGGGCAATCAGCCCCAGCATTTT.

The DNA for the CDR3 is TGTGCCATCAGTGTGGGTACTGCCGGGATCGGGGAGCTGTTTTTT. Translation: CAISVGTAGIGELFF. The chain combines TRBV10-3 with TRBJ2-2; tentative D call: TRBD2 (5 bases). Germline-derived CDR1 and CDR2 are ENHRY and SYGVKD. The V and J ends lost 4 bases and 7 bases respectively, with 16 bases between them. The CDR3 is made up of 15 amino acids.

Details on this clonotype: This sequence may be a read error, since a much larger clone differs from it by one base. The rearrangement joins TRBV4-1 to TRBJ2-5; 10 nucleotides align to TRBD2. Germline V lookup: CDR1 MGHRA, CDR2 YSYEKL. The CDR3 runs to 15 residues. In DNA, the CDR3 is TGCGCCAGCAAGTCGCTAGCGGGGGTCCAAGAGACCCGGTACTTC. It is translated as CASKSLAGVQETRYF.